These T cell receptor beta chains were read from a single sample in a study of T cells in Graves' hyperthyroidism and ophthalmopathy. TCRdb ran MiXCR on the multiplex PCR reads and lists one entry per CDR3 protein. The table lists a few hundred thousand distinct CDR3 sequences, under 60% of them singletons, with roughly 19% in the top ten. Sequenced input: peripheral blood or thyroid tissue (not recorded which). The receptors were sampled from an adult woman with Graves' disease, either hyperthyroidism or ophthalmopathy (not recorded which). The CDR3 runs from the conserved cysteine through the conserved F or W. D genes are given only for firm matches. Some rows mark clone size as missing; the rest say once, few, many or name a class of expanded clone.

abundance | j_gene | v_gene | d_gene | CDR3aa | CDR3nt
many | TRBJ1-2 | TRBV6-1 | NA | CASSEGLHTNYGYTF | TGTGCCAGCAGTGAAGGTTTGCATACTAACTATGGCTACACCTTC
many | TRBJ1-1 | TRBV11-2 | NA | CASSLFQVYTEAFF | TGTGCCAGCAGCTTATTTCAGGTTTACACTGAAGCTTTCTTT
NA | TRBJ1-3 | TRBV6-5 | NA | CASSHDPSSSGNTIYF | TGTGCCAGCAGTCACGACCCTTCTAGCTCTGGAAACACCATATATTTT
few | TRBJ1-2 | TRBV7-9 | NA | CASSRQEYTF | TGTGCCAGCAGCAGACAAGAGTACACCTTC
NA | TRBJ2-6 | TRBV20-1 | NA | CSARDSRRVGVLTF | TGCAGTGCTAGAGATAGCAGGAGGGTAGGCGTCCTGACTTTC
NA | TRBJ1-1 | TRBV19 | NA | CASRYGWATEAFF | TGTGCCAGTCGCTATGGCTGGGCGACTGAAGCTTTCTTT
few | TRBJ2-5 | TRBV15 | TRBD1 | CATSSRTGRQETQYF | TGTGCCACCAGCAGTCGGACAGGAAGGCAAGAGACCCAGTACTTC
NA | TRBJ1-4 | TRBV30 | NA | CAWSVGMEKLFF | TGTGCCTGGAGTGTTGGAATGGAAAAACTGTTTTTT
NA | TRBJ2-7 | TRBV29-1 | TRBD2 | CSVIQRETYEQYF | TGCAGCGTTATCCAGCGGGAGACCTACGAGCAGTACTTC
many | TRBJ2-5 | TRBV7-3 | NA | CASSRRAQETQYF | TGTGCCAGCAGCCGCCGGGCCCAAGAGACCCAGTACTTC
NA | TRBJ1-6 | TRBV20-1 | NA | CSASETTDSPLHF | TGCAGTGCTAGCGAGACGACCGATTCACCCCTCCACTTT
NA | TRBJ1-2 | TRBV20-1 | NA | CSVQGMGYTF | TGCAGTGTCCAGGGGATGGGCTACACCTTC
NA | TRBJ2-3 | TRBV10-3 | NA | CAISETGPFYTDTQYF | TGTGCCATCAGTGAGACGGGACCATTTTACACAGATACGCAGTATTTT
few | TRBJ2-7 | TRBV5-1 | NA | CASSLGLPPNYEQYF | TGCGCCAGCAGCTTGGGCCTACCTCCTAACTACGAGCAGTACTTC
many | TRBJ2-7 | TRBV19 | TRBD1 | CASSPRTGMHEQYF | TGTGCCAGTAGTCCACGGACAGGGATGCACGAGCAGTACTTC
NA | TRBJ1-5 | TRBV9 | TRBD1 | CASSVGGTGAGNQPQHF | TGTGCCAGCAGCGTAGGTGGGACAGGGGCTGGCAATCAGCCCCAGCATTTT
few | TRBJ1-6 | TRBV10-3 | TRBD1 | CAISAQFGTANSPLHF | TGTGCCATCAGTGCTCAATTCGGGACAGCTAATTCACCCCTCCACTTT
NA | TRBJ2-5 | TRBV14 | NA | CASSQDLRRWTEQETQYF | TGTGCCAGCAGCCAAGATCTCCGCCGGTGGACAGAACAAGAGACCCAGTACTTC
many | TRBJ1-1 | TRBV12-3/TRBV12-4 | NA | CASSFNQGMVNTEAFF | TGTGCCAGCAGTTTCAACCAGGGGATGGTGAACACTGAAGCTTTCTTT
NA | TRBJ1-2 | TRBV7-3 | NA | CASSRHRTNYTF | TGTGCCAGCAGCCGACACAGGACGAACTACACCTTC
NA | TRBJ1-2 | TRBV20-1 | TRBD1 | CSATRDSIYGYTF | TGCAGTGCAACAAGGGACAGCATCTATGGCTACACCTTC
NA | TRBJ2-7 | TRBV7-9 | NA | CASSLVAGGDNEQYF | TGTGCCAGCAGCTTAGTGGCAGGGGGGGACAACGAGCAGTACTTC
many | TRBJ2-7 | TRBV7-8 | NA | CASSLGVASYEQYF | TGTGCCAGCAGCCTGGGAGTCGCTTCCTACGAGCAGTACTTC
NA | TRBJ1-5 | TRBV29-1 | NA | CSVEYRHGNQPQHF | TGCAGCGTTGAATACAGGCATGGCAATCAGCCCCAGCATTTT
many | TRBJ1-2 | TRBV5-1 | NA | CASSNGGEGYGYTF | TGCGCCAGCAGTAACGGCGGGGAGGGCTATGGCTACACCTTC
NA | TRBJ2-5 | TRBV7-7 | NA | CASSNLGGKETQYF | TGTGCTAGCAGCAACCTCGGGGGTAAAGAGACCCAGTACTTC
NA | TRBJ2-3 | TRBV10-3 | TRBD1 | CARSIATGDYTQYF | TGTGCCAGGAGTATCGCGACAGGGGACTATACGCAGTATTTT
NA | TRBJ2-7 | TRBV24-1 | NA | CATQTSQDSYEQYF | TGTGCCACGCAAACCAGCCAAGATAGCTACGAGCAGTACTTC
once | TRBJ1-5 | TRBV24-1 | NA | CATSPRQFNQPQHF | TGTGCCACCAGCCCTAGACAGTTCAATCAGCCCCAGCATTTT
NA | TRBJ1-1 | TRBV27 | NA | CASSRVRATEAFF | TGTGCCAGCAGCCGTGTGAGGGCCACTGAAGCTTTCTTT
once | TRBJ1-2 | TRBV5-1 | TRBD1 | CASSFTGQGGYTF | TGCGCCAGCAGCTTTACGGGACAGGGTGGCTACACCTTC
many | TRBJ1-3 | TRBV29-1 | NA | CSVELRLGNTIYF | TGCAGCGTTGAACTTCGCCTGGGAAACACCATATATTTT
once | TRBJ2-6 | TRBV20-1 | NA | CSVRGSISGANVLTF | TGCAGTGTTAGGGGGTCGATCTCTGGGGCCAACGTCCTGACTTTC
NA | TRBJ1-5 | TRBV10-3 | TRBD1 | CAIGARTVGTDGRFSNQPQHF | TGTGCCATCGGGGCTAGGACAGTCGGGACAGACGGAAGATTTAGCAATCAGCCCCAGCATTTT
NA | TRBJ1-1 | TRBV29-1 | NA | CSLESNTEAFF | TGCAGCTTGGAGAGCAACACTGAAGCTTTCTTT
many | TRBJ2-7 | TRBV14 | TRBD2 | CASSQLAGESEQYF | TGTGCCAGCAGCCAACTAGCGGGAGAAAGCGAGCAGTACTTC
many | TRBJ2-2 | TRBV5-1 | TRBD1 | CASSPTGTTGELFF | TGCGCCAGCAGCCCGACAGGGACGACCGGGGAGCTGTTTTTT